The entry that follows covers one TCR beta chain sequence. The antigen remains unidentified. This sample is drawn from a study of graft-versus-host responses after intestinal transplantation. The wider study: Induction with anti-thymocyte globulin, then tacrolimus and steroids for 2 to 3 years, was given to all recipients.

The CDR3 is 14 residues long. V was clipped by 1 base and J by 0 bases, with 7 bases between them. Germline CDR1 SGHAT, CDR2 FQNNGV. The assay was immunoSEQ multiplex PCR, and TCRdb's table has in-frame clones only and misses some. In the table there are roughly 110,000 clones, approximately 93% of which are singletons. The receptor's source is a human donor who was the organ donor for an intestinal transplant. The chain recombines TRBV11-2 with TRBJ2-7; D unclear. Material: unstimulated CD8+ T cells sorted from spleen or lymph node cells, obtained before transplant. The CDR3 bases are TGTGCCAGCAGCTTAGCCGGGTCCTCCTACGAGCAGTACTTC. Translation gives CASSLAGSSYEQYF.